The sequence of this T cell receptor (beta chain) was determined in a study of neoadjuvant anti-PD-1 for oral cavity cancer. Background on the study: Before surgery, most patients got three to four biweekly 3 mg/kg nivolumab doses.

Broader study findings: After neoadjuvant nivolumab, PBMC T cell clonality was significantly higher in non-responders than responders.

The CDR3 has 15 amino acids. The germline V gene has CDR1 MGHDK and CDR2 SYGVNS. With 4 bases removed from V and 5 bases from J, the gap between germline ends came to 17 bases. This clone is a singleton in its sample. Antigen specificity is unknown. TCRdb's table, derived via immunoSEQ multiplex PCR, lists solely in-frame clones and lacks some. The profile shows about 6,800 clones, just under 75% of them singletons. Sample: PBMCs, taken before nivolumab (anti-PD-1) treatment. The sequence came from a person aged 40-85 years with oral cavity squamous cell carcinoma. The chain couples TRBV25-1 to TRBJ1-2, with D tentatively TRBD1 (6 bases). This CDR3 is CASSGLDRKGYGYTF. As DNA, the CDR3 is TGTGCCAGCAGTGGCTTGGACAGAAAAGGTTATGGCTACACCTTC.